Listed here are 32 T cell receptor beta chains from one sample, sequenced in a study of CD4 T cells in relation to SARS-CoV-2 and coronaviruses. The unexposed donors gave CD4+ T cells in about 2010-2019, prior to COVID-19. The cells were cultured for under 13 days before CD4+ T cells were isolated. Sequencing used immunoSEQ multiplex PCR; TCRdb keeps in-frame clones, though not all of them. The table has roughly 25,000 clones, more than 60% seen once. These receptors' targets are unknown. The sample consisted of CD4+ T cells from PBMCs, cultured in vitro. Source of these receptors: a human donor in good health.

This chain connects TRBV2 to TRBJ1-5; 11 bases are a match to TRBD1. CDR3 length: 16 amino acids. From germline, CDR1 is SNHLY and CDR2 FYNNEI. V shed 5 bases and J 4 bases; nucleotides not matched to a gene: 7. The CDR3 protein is CASSRLGTGGNQPQHF. The DNA of the CDR3 is TGTGCCAGCAGTAGACTAGGGACAGGGGGAAATCAGCCCCAGCATTTT.

The rearrangement joins TRBV5-1 to TRBJ2-7; D unclear. The germline gives CDR1 SGHRS, CDR2 YFSETQ. The CDR3 is made up of 11 amino acids. Trimming removed 4 bases at V and 5 bases at J, with 7 bases between. The CDR3 is CASSVRDEQYF. CDR3 bases: TGCGCCAGCAGCGTTAGAGACGAGCAGTACTTC.

The chain couples TRBV30 to TRBJ2-3, with D possibly TRBD1 on 6 matching bases. Germline CDR1 reads GTSNPN; CDR2 reads SVGIG (reference sequence). The CDR3 runs to 14 residues. The V end lost 4 bases, the J end lost 6 bases, and 17 bases lay between the germline ends. The CDR3 loop reads CAWTRGLREDTQYF. CDR3 DNA sequence: TGTGCCTGGACTAGGGGGTTAAGGGAGGATACGCAGTATTTT.

The genes are TRBV30 and TRBJ2-1; tentatively, D is TRBD1 or TRBD2 (5 bases each). Germline lookup yields CDR1 GTSNPN and CDR2 SVGIG (reference sequence). With 1 base removed from V and 0 bases from J, the gap between germline ends came to 7 bases. The CDR3 extends over 14 amino acids. CDR3 in amino acids: CAWSGGSSYNEQFF. CDR3 DNA sequence: TGTGCCTGGAGTGGGGGGAGCTCCTACAATGAGCAGTTCTTC.

This clone was recorded a few times. The chain uses TRBV27 and TRBJ2-1; 10 nucleotides agree with TRBD2. The CDR3 contains 17 residues. The V gene's germline CDR1 is MNHEY and CDR2 SMNVEV (reference sequence). V trimming: 5 bases; J trimming: 6 bases; junction bases outside the gene matches: 13. The CDR3 DNA reads as TGTGCCAGCAGTGACCTTAGCGGGAGGCCCTTCACCAATGAGCAGTTCTTC. Amino acid sequence: CASSDLSGRPFTNEQFF.

The chain carries TRBV9 and TRBJ2-1; 8 bases agree with TRBD2. This CDR3 comprises 14 residues. CDR1 is SGDLS and CDR2 is YYNGEE in the germline V gene. V dropped 2 bases and J dropped 9; count of bases not matched to a gene: 7. This CDR3 is CASSVGTSHLEQFF. The CDR3 DNA is TGTGCCAGCAGCGTCGGGACTAGTCACCTTGAGCAGTTCTTC.

This chain joins TRBV7-9 and TRBJ2-1; D remains ambiguous. The CDR3 spans 15 residues. Trimming removed 5 bases from V and 10 bases from J, with 21 bases in between. The germline CDR1 and CDR2 sequences are SEHNR and FQNEAQ (reference sequence). The CDR3 here is CASSPRELFWVEQFF. The CDR3 DNA reads TGTGCCAGCAGCCCAAGGGAATTATTCTGGGTGGAGCAGTTCTTC.

The chain links TRBV6-5 to TRBJ2-7; 10 nucleotides line up with TRBD2. The CDR3 contains 15 residues. Germline CDR1 is MNHEY and CDR2 is SVGAGI. J gave up 0 bases and V 5 bases, and 4 bases lay outside the gene matches. CDR3 amino acids: CASSTSGRASYEQYF. CDR3 in DNA: TGTGCCAGCAGTACAAGCGGGAGGGCCTCCTACGAGCAGTACTTC.

The V call is TRBV5-1, the J call TRBJ2-1, with 9 positions matching TRBD1. Germline V gene lookup returns CDR1 SGHRS and CDR2 YFSETQ. This CDR3 has 15 residues. Trimming took 0 bases from V and 6 from J; bases not matched to a gene: 4. DNA of the CDR3: TGCGCCAGCAGCTTGGTTGGACAGGGGAGCAATGAGCAGTTCTTC. It specifies CASSLVGQGSNEQFF.

The J gene is TRBJ2-6, the V gene TRBV24-1, with D perhaps TRBD2 (6 bases). Trimming pared 7 bases from V and 0 bases from J, leaving 6 bases between. The CDR3 spans 14 residues. CDR1 and CDR2 from the germline V gene are KGHDR and SFDVKD. CDR3 nucleotide sequence: TGTGCCACCAGGGGGGGCTCTGGGGCCAACGTCCTGACTTTC. The encoded protein is CATRGGSGANVLTF.

The table lists this clone with a few counts. In DNA form, the CDR3 reads TGTGCCAGTAGTATTGGGCTCCGCGCTCCAGATACGCAGTATTTT. It encodes CASSIGLRAPDTQYF. This chain uses TRBV19 with TRBJ2-3; D remains unclear. The CDR3 covers 15 residues. Germline CDR1 LNHDA, CDR2 SQIVND (reference sequence). Trimming cost V 3 bases and J 4 bases, with 14 bases left between them.

CDR3 sequence: CASSSKSGTVNEQFF. CDR3 DNA sequence: TGTGCCAGCAGTTCTAAGTCCGGGACAGTCAATGAGCAGTTCTTC. J is TRBJ2-1 and V is TRBV2; TRBD1 matches 7 bases. Per the germline V gene, CDR1 is SNHLY and CDR2 is FYNNEI. The CDR3 runs to 15 residues. Germline trimming cut 5 bases from V and 6 bases from J; bases unmatched to any gene: 10.

This clone was counted a few times. In nucleotides, the CDR3 is TGTGCCAGTAGTATGGGCGGGAGGTTGAATGAGCAGTTCTTC. This gives the protein CASSMGGRLNEQFF. The genes are TRBV19 and TRBJ2-1; 8 bases are shared with TRBD2. The CDR3 is 14 residues long. Germline CDR1 and CDR2: LNHDA and SQIVND (reference sequence). The trim removed 3 bases at V and 7 bases at J, leaving 5 bases unmatched.

The chain recombines TRBV11-2 with TRBJ2-1; maybe TRBD1 (5 bases). V was clipped by 5 bases and J by 7 bases, with 18 bases between them. Germline V lookup: CDR1 SGHAT, CDR2 FQNNGV. The CDR3 covers 15 residues. The CDR3 nucleotides are TGTGCCAGCAGCCCAAGGAGTTCCAGGACAAATGAGCAGTTCTTC. Translated: CASSPRSSRTNEQFF.

CDR3 bases: TGTGCCAGCAGCTTGATCTATACGGGCACAGATACGCAGTATTTT. Protein product: CASSLIYTGTDTQYF. The chain couples TRBV5-4 to TRBJ2-3; D gene ambiguous. The CDR3 is 15 residues long. The germline gives CDR1 SGHNT, CDR2 YYREEE (reference sequence). The V end was cut by 1 base, the J end by 1 base, with 10 bases between. Using reference TRBV5-4 and TRBJ2-3 for the parts outside the CDR3, the full variable domain is ETGVTQSPTHLIKTRGQQVTLRCSSQSGHNTVSWYQQALGQGPQFIFQYYREEENGRGNFPPRFSGLQFPNYSSELNVNALELDDSALYLCASSLIYTGTDTQYFGPGTRLTVL.

In DNA, the CDR3 is TGTGCCAGTAGTGGTGGAGGGTGGCAAGAGACCCAGTACTTC. Its translation: CASSGGGWQETQYF. V is TRBV19 and J is TRBJ2-5, with a possible D match to TRBD2 (6 bases). Germline CDR1 LNHDA, CDR2 SQIVND (reference sequence). The CDR3 is 14 residues long. V lost 5 bases and J 2 bases, leaving 12 bases between the germline ends. Full variable domain (rest looked up from reference TRBV19 and TRBJ2-5): DGGITQSPKYLFRKEGQNVTLSCEQNLNHDAMYWYRQDPGQGLRLIYYSQIVNDFQKGDIAEGYSVSREKKESFPLTVTSAQKNPTAFYLCASSGGGWQETQYFGPGTRLLVL.

The chain has TRBV28 and TRBJ1-5; D is unclear. The germline CDR1 and CDR2 sequences are MDHEN and SYDVKM. CDR3 length: 12 residues. The V end lost 4 bases, the J end lost 5 bases, and 6 bases lay between the germline ends. The CDR3 sequence: CASSSGDQPQHF. The CDR3 DNA reads as TGTGCCAGCAGTTCTGGGGATCAGCCCCAGCATTTT.

The rearrangement joins TRBV6-5 to TRBJ1-1; perhaps TRBD1 as D (5 bases). The germline V gene encodes CDR1 MNHEY and CDR2 SVGAGI. This CDR3 is 14 amino acids long. Trimming cost V 6 bases and J 1 base, with 12 bases left between them. CDR3: CASSLTGPNTEAFF. The DNA for the CDR3 is TGTGCCAGCAGCCTCACAGGCCCGAACACTGAAGCTTTCTTT.

This chain connects TRBV30 to TRBJ2-7; D may be TRBD2 (6 bases). The CDR3 loop spans 15 amino acids. Between the trimmed V and J ends, which lost 5 bases and 0 bases, there was a span of 17 bases. CDR1 and CDR2 (germline): GTSNPN, SVGIG (reference sequence). The CDR3 nucleotides are TGTGCCTGGGCAAAGGGTAGCGGAAGCTCCTACGAGCAGTACTTC. Amino acid sequence: CAWAKGSGSSYEQYF.

The sample holds one count of this clone. The V and J genes are TRBV2 and TRBJ2-1; D uncertain. Per the germline V gene, CDR1 is SNHLY and CDR2 is FYNNEI. The V and J ends lost 3 bases and 6 bases respectively, with 12 bases between them. This CDR3 spans 14 amino acids. The DNA of the CDR3 is TGTGCCAGCAGTGAGAGCTCTCCGGGCAATGAGCAGTTCTTC. Translating it yields CASSESSPGNEQFF.

The rearrangement links TRBV6-1 to TRBJ2-7; D is uncertain. This CDR3 spans 11 amino acids. With 3 bases removed from V and 2 bases from J, the gap between germline ends came to 2 bases. Germline-derived CDR1 and CDR2 are MNHNS and SASEGT. The CDR3 loop is CASSDPYEQYF. The CDR3 nucleotides are TGTGCCAGCAGTGACCCCTACGAGCAGTACTTC.

The V gene is TRBV11-2, the J gene TRBJ2-3; weak D call: TRBD2 (6 bases). CDR3 length: 15 amino acids. The germline V and J ends were trimmed by 3 bases and 5 bases, with 15 bases remaining between them. Germline CDR1 is SGHAT and CDR2 is FQNNGV. The chain's CDR3 is CASSFGWGDKDTQYF. CDR3 sequence (DNA): TGTGCCAGCAGCTTCGGGTGGGGGGATAAAGATACGCAGTATTTT. Complete variable domain (other parts from reference TRBV11-2 and TRBJ2-3): EAGVAQSPRYKIIEKRQSVAFWCNPISGHATLYWYQQILGQGPKLLIQFQNNGVVDDSQLPKDRFSAERLKGVDSTLKIQPAKLEDSAVYLCASSFGWGDKDTQYFGPGTRLTVL.

The chain links TRBV6-5 to TRBJ1-2; a weak D match, TRBD1 (6 bases). Germline V gene lookup returns CDR1 MNHEY and CDR2 SVGAGI. V shed 0 bases and J shed 4 bases, with 9 bases lying between them. CDR3 length: 14 residues. The DNA of the CDR3 is TGTGCCAGCAGTTACTCTAGGGGGATCTATGGCTACACCTTC. Encoded protein: CASSYSRGIYGYTF.

The chain recombines TRBV19 with TRBJ1-3, with D unresolved. The CDR3 has 12 amino acids. CDR1 and CDR2 (germline): LNHDA, SQIVND (reference sequence). The germline V and J ends were trimmed by 3 bases and 8 bases, with 8 bases remaining between them. CDR3 nucleotide sequence: TGTGCCAGTAGTATGCGGGGAGACACCATATATTTT. This encodes CASSMRGDTIYF.

This chain links TRBV5-4 with TRBJ2-3, with TRBD1 as a possible D gene (6 bases). The CDR3 is made up of 13 amino acids. Per the germline V gene, CDR1 is SGHNT and CDR2 is YYREEE (reference sequence). The V end lost 4 bases, the J end lost 4 bases, and 10 bases lay between the germline ends. The CDR3 reads CASSPEGADTQYF. CDR3 nucleotide sequence: TGTGCCAGCAGCCCCGAGGGGGCAGATACGCAGTATTTT. Full variable domain (remainder filled in from reference TRBV5-4 and TRBJ2-3): ETGVTQSPTHLIKTRGQQVTLRCSSQSGHNTVSWYQQALGQGPQFIFQYYREEENGRGNFPPRFSGLQFPNYSSELNVNALELDDSALYLCASSPEGADTQYFGPGTRLTVL.

The chain recombines TRBV11-3 with TRBJ1-3; D gene unclear. The CDR3 consists of 19 residues. V was shortened by 0 bases and J by 0 bases, with 18 bases between the two germline ends. Germline CDR1 reads SGHNT; CDR2 reads YENEEA. In DNA, the CDR3 is TGTGCCAGCAGCTTAGATTTGGAGTCCCCGGCCACCTCTGGAAACACCATATATTTT. It translates to CASSLDLESPATSGNTIYF.

The gene calls are TRBV9 and TRBJ2-2, with TRBD2 matching over 9 bases. The CDR3 runs to 17 residues. V lost 8 bases to trimming and J lost 3 bases; unmatched junction nucleotides: 14. Looked up from germline, CDR1 is SGDLS and CDR2 is YYNGEE. The CDR3, as DNA: TGTGCCAGTGGCCTAGGGGGTGCGGGAGGGTACACCGGGGAGCTGTTTTTT. Translation: CASGLGGAGGYTGELFF.

V and J are TRBV7-3 and TRBJ2-5; TRBD2 aligns across 9 bases. Germline values: CDR1 SGHTA, CDR2 FQGTGA. The CDR3 is 14 amino acids. V trimming: 4 bases; J trimming: 1 base; junction bases outside the gene matches: 1. The CDR3 coding sequence is TGTGCCAGCAGCTCGGGACTAGCCCAAGAGACCCAGTACTTC. Protein product: CASSSGLAQETQYF. Full variable domain (missing parts from reference TRBV7-3 and TRBJ2-5): GAGVSQTPSNKVTEKGKYVELRCDPISGHTALYWYRQSLGQGPEFLIYFQGTGAADDSGLPNDRFFAVRPEGSVSTLKIQRTERGDSAVYLCASSSGLAQETQYFGPGTRLLVL.

This clone was recorded a few times. The gene calls are TRBV27 and TRBJ1-1; 11 bases fit TRBD1. The length of the CDR3 is 13 residues. After removal of 10 bases from V and 7 bases from J, the junction contained 8 bases not matched to a gene. Germline lookup yields CDR1 MNHEY and CDR2 SMNVEV (reference sequence). The CDR3 sequence is CAIQSGTGGEAFF. DNA for the CDR3: TGTGCCATCCAATCCGGGACAGGGGGTGAAGCTTTCTTT.

V is TRBV5-1 and J is TRBJ1-5; D gene uncertain. The V and J ends lost 4 bases and 9 bases respectively, with 17 bases between them. The CDR3 has 14 amino acids. Germline V CDR1 and CDR2: SGHRS, YFSETQ. CDR3 nucleotide sequence: TGCGCCAGCAGCGAGGCTTCACCTTCAGCGCCCCAGCATTTT. This encodes CASSEASPSAPQHF.

The V call is TRBV2, the J call TRBJ1-1; tentative D call: TRBD1 (6 bases). Per germline, CDR1 SNHLY and CDR2 FYNNEI. There are 15 residues in the CDR3. V shed 6 bases and J shed 0 bases, with 14 bases lying between them. CDR3 region: CASRDQQGVNTEAFF. The DNA of the CDR3 is TGTGCCAGCAGGGACCAACAGGGAGTGAACACTGAAGCTTTCTTT.

The chain joins TRBV3-1 (or the pseudogene TRBV3-2) to TRBJ1-2, with D unclear. With 0 bases removed from V and 3 bases from J, the gap between germline ends came to 11 bases. Germline V gene sequence: CDR1 LGHDT, CDR2 YNNKEL (reference sequence). The CDR3 extends over 15 amino acids. In nucleotides, the CDR3 is TGTGCCAGCAGCCAAGACCCCCGGTACGACTATGGCTACACCTTC. This codes for CASSQDPRYDYGYTF.